These 25 T cell receptor beta chains were all obtained from the same sample, sequenced in a study of early T cells in non-severe SARS-CoV-2 infection. TCRdb ran MiXCR on the 5' RACE reads and lists one entry per CDR3 protein. This sample carries approximately 90,000 distinct CDR3 sequences, over 15% of them seen once, and the ten largest clones take around 4.9%. The sample was whole blood, taken at baseline. These receptors came from an adult who was a healthcare worker with PCR-confirmed SARS-CoV-2 infection or an uninfected control (not recorded which).

This clonotype was seen at least ten times. The chain recombines TRBV28 with TRBJ2-5; possible D gene TRBD2, 6 bases. With 6 bases removed from V and 5 bases from J, the gap between germline ends came to 13 bases. The CDR3 is 13 amino acids. Germline V gene lookup returns CDR1 MDHEN and CDR2 SYDVKM. The CDR3, as DNA: TGTGCCAGCAGCTTAGGAGGGAGGGAGACCCAGTACTTC. Encoded protein: CASSLGGRETQYF.

The chain is built from TRBV11-2 and TRBJ2-1, with 8 bases identical to TRBD2. Germline V gene data show CDR1 as SGHAT and CDR2 as FQNNGV. Trimming cost V 6 bases and J 0 bases; bases outside gene matches: 4. The CDR3 runs 15 residues. The CDR3 reads CASRFLAGSYNEQFF. In DNA form, the CDR3 reads TGTGCCAGCAGATTCCTAGCGGGCTCCTACAATGAGCAGTTCTTC. Based on the CDR3 plus reference TRBV11-2 and TRBJ2-1, the full variable domain is EAGVAQSPRYKIIEKRQSVAFWCNPISGHATLYWYQQILGQGPKLLIQFQNNGVVDDSQLPKDRFSAERLKGVDSTLKIQPAKLEDSAVYLCASRFLAGSYNEQFFGPGTRLTVL.

This sequence joins TRBV5-1 and TRBJ2-1; D is perhaps TRBD2 (5 bases). The germline CDR1 and CDR2 sequences are SGHRS and YFSETQ. The V end lost 5 bases, the J end lost 12 bases, and 18 bases lay between the germline ends. The CDR3 extends over 13 amino acids. CDR3 loop: CASSPLGSRRQFF. CDR3 nucleotide sequence: TGCGCCAGCAGTCCCTTAGGGAGCCGCCGGCAGTTCTTC.

This clonotype was observed a few times. This chain links TRBV28 with TRBJ1-5; TRBD1 might be the D (5 bases). CDR1 and CDR2 from the germline V gene are MDHEN and SYDVKM. V was trimmed by 5 bases and J by 3 bases, leaving 14 bases between them. The CDR3 is 15 amino acids. CDR3 nucleotide sequence: TGTGCCAGCAGTAACGTGGGGGGTTACAATCAGCCCCAGCATTTT. It yields the protein CASSNVGGYNQPQHF. Drawing the rest from reference TRBV28 and TRBJ1-5, the complete variable domain is DVKVTQSSRYLVKRTGEKVFLECVQDMDHENMFWYRQDPGLGLRLIYFSYDVKMKEKGDIPEGYSVSREKKERFSLILESASTNQTSMYLCASSNVGGYNQPQHFGDGTRLSIL.

This clonotype came up many times. The chain carries TRBV20-1 and TRBJ2-3; D is undetermined. The CDR3 length is 11 residues. Germline CDR1 is DFQATT and CDR2 is SNEGSKA (reference sequence). V was pared by 3 bases and J by 4 bases, with 5 bases between. The CDR3 DNA reads TGCAGTGCTAGCGTCCCAGATACGCAGTATTTT. Translating it yields CSASVPDTQYF.

J is TRBJ2-3 and V is TRBV7-3, with D unresolved. V gave up 4 bases and J gave up 4 bases, with 9 bases separating them. Germline CDR1 SGHTA, CDR2 FQGTGA. The CDR3 runs to 13 residues. The chain's CDR3 is CASSSSESDTQYF. The CDR3 DNA reads as TGTGCCAGCAGCTCCTCAGAATCAGATACGCAGTATTTT.

Many counts were recorded for this clonotype. The V gene is TRBV5-4, the J gene TRBJ2-5; perhaps TRBD1 as D (6 bases). This CDR3 comprises 20 residues. Germline V CDR1 and CDR2: SGHNT, YYREEE (reference sequence). Trimming removed 2 bases from V and 5 bases from J, with 31 bases in between. CDR3 nucleotides: TGTGCCAGCAGCTTTGGGGCCCGCTCGAGCAGAAGGACAGCGTTTGAGACCCAGTACTTC. It translates to CASSFGARSSRRTAFETQYF. The full variable domain, rest sourced from reference TRBV5-4 and TRBJ2-5, is ETGVTQSPTHLIKTRGQQVTLRCSSQSGHNTVSWYQQALGQGPQFIFQYYREEENGRGNFPPRFSGLQFPNYSSELNVNALELDDSALYLCASSFGARSSRRTAFETQYFGPGTRLLVL.

This clonotype was counted between two and nine times. The rearrangement uses TRBV12-3 or TRBV12-4 and TRBJ1-4; D gene ambiguous. V lost 10 bases to trimming and J lost 8 bases, with 23 bases between them. The CDR3 consists of 15 residues. CDR3 nucleotide sequence: TGTGCCATCCGCGGGAGGCCCCCGGGTAACGAAAAACTGTTTTTT. Amino acid sequence: CAIRGRPPGNEKLFF.

This clonotype showed up just a few times. This sequence joins TRBV5-1 and TRBJ2-3; no clear D. Trimming stripped 7 bases from V and 4 bases from J, with 10 bases between. Germline V gene data show CDR1 as SGHRS and CDR2 as YFSETQ. The CDR3 loop spans 12 amino acids. CDR3 nucleotides: TGCGCCAGCCACGCGGACGCAGATACGCAGTATTTT. Translating gives CASHADADTQYF.

The genes are TRBV5-1 and TRBJ2-7, with TRBD2 as a possible D gene (5 bases). The ends were cut back, 7 bases at V and 5 bases at J, with 16 bases in the middle. From germline, CDR1 is SGHRS and CDR2 YFSETQ. The CDR3 totals 13 residues. The CDR3 bases are TGCGCCAGCTCAGGACCCTCCGGGGACGAGCAGTACTTC. Encoded protein: CASSGPSGDEQYF. The whole variable domain, remainder taken from reference TRBV5-1 and TRBJ2-7, is KAGVTQTPRYLIKTRGQQVTLSCSPISGHRSVSWYQQTPGQGLQFLFEYFSETQRNKGNFPGRFSGRQFSNSRSEMNVSTLELGDSALYLCASSGPSGDEQYFGPGTRLTVT.

This sequence joins TRBV10-3 and TRBJ1-3, with a weak D call TRBD1 (6 bases). CDR1 is ENHRY and CDR2 is SYGVKD in the germline V gene. The CDR3 runs 13 residues. Deletions cut 6 bases from V and 3 bases from J, with 9 bases between. The CDR3 protein is CAIRGTSGNTIYF. The CDR3 DNA reads TGTGCCATCAGGGGGACAAGTGGAAACACCATATATTTT.

This clonotype was picked up a small number of times. CDR3 nucleotide sequence: TGTGCCAGCTCACCAATCCGGGACGAGGGGACTGAAGCTTTCTTT. Translating gives CASSPIRDEGTEAFF. This chain joins TRBV18 and TRBJ1-1; D may be TRBD1 (5 bases). Germline V CDR1 and CDR2: KGHSH, LQKENI. The CDR3 extends over 15 amino acids. Trimming took 2 bases from V and 5 from J, leaving 15 bases between them.

The V and J genes are TRBV2 and TRBJ2-2, with D possibly being TRBD1 (5 bases). CDR3 length: 13 amino acids. The germline V and J ends were trimmed by 10 bases and 2 bases, with 11 bases remaining between them. Germline lookup yields CDR1 SNHLY and CDR2 FYNNEI. The CDR3 spells CAIPQGNTGELFF. For the CDR3, the DNA is TGTGCCATCCCCCAGGGAAACACCGGGGAGCTGTTTTTT.

The V and J genes are TRBV20-1 and TRBJ2-1, with D perhaps matching TRBD2 (5 bases). V lost 7 bases and J 0 bases, leaving 7 bases between the germline ends. This CDR3 region has 12 residues. Germline lookup yields CDR1 DFQATT and CDR2 SNEGSKA (reference sequence). The CDR3 DNA follows: TGCAGTGAACGGGGCTCCTACAATGAGCAGTTCTTC. This gives the protein CSERGSYNEQFF.

This clonotype turned up a few times. This chain links TRBV7-9 with TRBJ1-6; D call uncertain. Trimming removed 5 bases at V and 8 bases at J, with 4 bases between. This CDR3 is built from 11 residues. Looked up from germline, CDR1 is SEHNR and CDR2 is FQNEAQ (reference sequence). The CDR3 protein is CASSADSPLHF. CDR3 bases: TGTGCCAGCAGCGCGGATTCACCCCTCCACTTT.

The table lists this clonotype with a few counts. V gene TRBV24-1 combines with J gene TRBJ2-2, with unresolved D. Germline CDR1 reads KGHDR; CDR2 reads SFDVKD. The CDR3 runs 11 residues. The V end was cut by 7 bases, the J end by 9 bases, with 8 bases between. The CDR3 region is CATSYSRELFF. The DNA for the CDR3 is TGTGCCACCAGCTACTCCAGGGAGCTGTTTTTT.

V is TRBV2 and J is TRBJ2-2; D is ambiguous. The V gene lost 4 bases and the J gene lost 8 bases, with 2 bases spanning the gap. The CDR3 is 10 residues long. Germline assignment: CDR1 SNHLY and CDR2 FYNNEI. The CDR3 region has the DNA TGTGCCAGCAGTGGAGGGGAGCTGTTTTTT. Protein product: CASSGGELFF.

This clonotype has only a few counts. The chain recombines TRBV27 with TRBJ2-1; 12 bases agree with TRBD2. V gave up 6 bases and J gave up 8 bases; unmatched junction bases: 8. The CDR3 totals 15 residues. Germline assignment: CDR1 MNHEY and CDR2 SMNVEV (reference sequence). CDR3 region: CASRNLAGGPHEQFF. In nucleotides, the CDR3 is TGTGCCAGCAGAAACCTAGCGGGAGGGCCCCATGAGCAGTTCTTC.

Only a few counts were recorded for this clonotype. In nucleotides, the CDR3 is TGTGCCAGCAGAAGCCTCTACGAGCAGTACTTC. Its protein is CASRSLYEQYF. The gene calls are TRBV2 and TRBJ2-7; D unclear. This CDR3 has 11 residues. Germline V gene sequence: CDR1 SNHLY, CDR2 FYNNEI. With 6 bases removed from V and 3 bases from J, the gap between germline ends came to 6 bases.

The CDR3, as DNA: TGTGCCAGCAGCACTCAGGGACAGAACAATGAGCAGTTCTTC. Translated, it gives CASSTQGQNNEQFF. V and J are TRBV9 and TRBJ2-1; 7 nucleotides agree with TRBD1. Losses at the gene ends were 4 bases for V and 5 bases for J; bases not matched to a gene: 6. The CDR3 runs 14 residues. CDR1 is SGDLS, CDR2 YYNGEE, per germline.

The rearrangement links TRBV6-6 to TRBJ2-1; possibly TRBD1 for D (6 bases). CDR3 length: 13 residues. Germline CDR1 reads MNHNY; CDR2 reads SVGAGI (reference sequence). Trimming took off 7 bases at V and 6 bases at J, with 13 bases between the two ends. CDR3 protein: CASNQPGANEQFF. The CDR3, as DNA: TGTGCCAGCAATCAACCAGGGGCCAATGAGCAGTTCTTC.

This clonotype was observed at least ten times. J is TRBJ2-5 and V is TRBV5-1; D possibly uses TRBD1 or TRBD2 (5 bases each). Germline V gives CDR1 SGHRS, CDR2 YFSETQ. The CDR3 covers 14 residues. Trimming stripped 1 base from V and 2 bases from J, with 9 bases between. CDR3 coding DNA: TGCGCCAGCAGCTTGATGGGGGAACAAGAGACCCAGTACTTC. The encoded protein is CASSLMGEQETQYF. The whole variable domain, remainder taken from reference TRBV5-1 and TRBJ2-5, is KAGVTQTPRYLIKTRGQQVTLSCSPISGHRSVSWYQQTPGQGLQFLFEYFSETQRNKGNFPGRFSGRQFSNSRSEMNVSTLELGDSALYLCASSLMGEQETQYFGPGTRLLVL.

A few counts support this clonotype. This rearrangement joins TRBV6-1 to TRBJ2-1, with D possibly called TRBD1 or TRBD2 (6 bases each). Trimming stripped 7 bases from V and 7 bases from J, with 20 bases between. The CDR3 has 15 amino acids. CDR1 is MNHNS, CDR2 SASEGT, per germline. CDR3 sequence: CASKVGGQGKNEQFF. The CDR3 DNA follows: TGTGCCAGCAAAGTCGGGGGTCAGGGGAAGAATGAGCAGTTCTTC.

The chain recombines TRBV12-3 or TRBV12-4 with TRBJ2-4; 9 bases match TRBD1. The CDR3 has 14 residues. Unmatched junction bases numbered 2, after V lost 5 bases and J lost 3 bases. CDR3 amino acids: CASSTDRGKNIQYF. In nucleotides, the CDR3 is TGTGCCAGCAGTACGGACAGGGGCAAAAACATTCAGTACTTC.

There are a few counts of this clonotype. This chain links TRBV7-9 with TRBJ2-2; a possible D gene is TRBD1 (5 bases). This CDR3 contains 15 residues. Germline V CDR1 and CDR2: SEHNR, FQNEAQ (reference sequence). V lost 1 base and J 4 bases, leaving 10 bases between the germline ends. Here the CDR3 reads CASSLERQITGELFF. CDR3 coding DNA: TGTGCCAGCAGCTTAGAAAGACAGATCACCGGGGAGCTGTTTTTT.